This T cell receptor beta chain appears in the sequencing data of a study of cytotoxic CD8 clonotypes in ibrutinib-treated CLL. On the study more broadly: The patients, under 13 relapsed/refractory and under 16 treatment-naive, included about 17 who were IGHV unmutated. After a median around 12 months on treatment (6 to 36), response samples were drawn. General study findings and limits: The study found clonality rose at ibrutinib response, then fell toward baseline at progression.

The method was immunoSEQ multiplex PCR; TCRdb's version includes in-frame clones alone and lacks a portion of them. The sample lists about 130,000 clones; approximately 85% were seen once. A word on this clone: As yet, its antigen is unknown.

Germline CDR1 is SGDLS and CDR2 is YYNGEE. The junction had 12 bases not matched to a gene; V was cut back by 3 bases and J by 4 bases. The CDR3 length is 17 residues. Cryopreserved PBMCs supplied about 2 micrograms of genomic DNA for TCR beta libraries. The chain employs TRBV9 and TRBJ2-1; 8 bases agree with TRBD2. The sequences come from PBMCs, collected after 24 months of ibrutinib treatment. The source of this sequence is a human donor with chronic lymphocytic leukemia. The CDR3 region has the DNA TGTGCCAGCAGCGCCTCCTCCGGGAGGGGGGGGTACAATGAGCAGTTCTTC. It specifies CASSASSGRGGYNEQFF.